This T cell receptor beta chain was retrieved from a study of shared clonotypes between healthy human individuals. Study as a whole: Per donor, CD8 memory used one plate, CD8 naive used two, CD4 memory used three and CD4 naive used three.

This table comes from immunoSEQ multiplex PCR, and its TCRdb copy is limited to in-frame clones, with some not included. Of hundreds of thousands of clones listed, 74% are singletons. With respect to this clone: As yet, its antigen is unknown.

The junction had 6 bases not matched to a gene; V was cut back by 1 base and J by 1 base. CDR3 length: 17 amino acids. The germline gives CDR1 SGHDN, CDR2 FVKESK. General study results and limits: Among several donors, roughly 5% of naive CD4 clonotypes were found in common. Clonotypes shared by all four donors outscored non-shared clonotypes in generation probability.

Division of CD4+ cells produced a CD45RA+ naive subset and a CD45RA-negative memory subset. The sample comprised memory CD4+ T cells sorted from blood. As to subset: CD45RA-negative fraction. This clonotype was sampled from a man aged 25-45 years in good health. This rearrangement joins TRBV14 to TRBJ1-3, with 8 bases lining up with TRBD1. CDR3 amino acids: CASSQGTGTQSGNTIYF. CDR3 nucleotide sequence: TGTGCCAGCAGCCAAGGGACAGGGACACAATCTGGAAACACCATATATTTT.